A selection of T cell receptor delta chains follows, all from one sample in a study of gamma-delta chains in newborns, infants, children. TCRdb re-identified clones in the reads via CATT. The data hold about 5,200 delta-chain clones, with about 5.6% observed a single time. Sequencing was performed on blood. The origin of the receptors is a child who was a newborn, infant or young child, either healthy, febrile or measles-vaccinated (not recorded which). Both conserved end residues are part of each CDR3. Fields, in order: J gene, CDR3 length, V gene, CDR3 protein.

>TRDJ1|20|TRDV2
CACDTVGTLGDTRGTDKLIF
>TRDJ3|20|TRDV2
CACDTTGGYLPSWDTRQMFF
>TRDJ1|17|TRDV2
CACDTLAGGRSTDKLIF
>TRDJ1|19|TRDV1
CALGERPFLRPGDTDKLIF
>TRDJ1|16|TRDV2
CACDTVGDNWSDKLIF
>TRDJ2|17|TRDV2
CACDTLGDTLEAAQLFF
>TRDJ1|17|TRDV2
CACDTGGGFQYTDKLIF
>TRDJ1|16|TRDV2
CACDLWGMTETDKLIF
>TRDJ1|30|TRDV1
CALGEPEAYTTAWRPAIESTGGHNTDKLIF
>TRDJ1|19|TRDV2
CACDLIRTGGPLYTDKLIF
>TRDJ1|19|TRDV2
CACDTIPGTGGSHTYKLIF
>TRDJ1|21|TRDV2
CACDPLSLGDPSTPDTDKLIF
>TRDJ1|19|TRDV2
CACDTGYFRTGGYEVKLIF
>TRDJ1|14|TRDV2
CACDPVGWTDKLIF
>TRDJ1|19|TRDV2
CACDAVGIRSNTYTDKLIF
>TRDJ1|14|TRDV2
CACDTLRGGDKLIF
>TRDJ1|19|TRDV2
CACDNLHWGTLNHTDKLIF
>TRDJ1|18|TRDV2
CACDTLLGVSEDTDKLIF
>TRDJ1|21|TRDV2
CACDTVVGGGYLTAYADKLIF
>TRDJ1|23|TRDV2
CACDTTFGIRGTGGPKYTDKLIF
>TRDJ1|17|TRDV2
CACDTVVRRGWTGKLIF
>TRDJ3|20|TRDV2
CACDSTGGYYSSWDTRQMFF
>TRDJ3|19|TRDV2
CACDTLLGDSSWDTRQMFF
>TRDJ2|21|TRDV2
CACDTVGDTVRQKALTAQLFF
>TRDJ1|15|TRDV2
CACTSLLGDTDKLIF
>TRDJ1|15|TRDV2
CACDTVGTRTDKLIF
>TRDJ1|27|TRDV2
CACDRVVVSHSEVLGDTLMRDTDKLIF
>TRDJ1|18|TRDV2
CACDTLLWGNRNTDKLIF
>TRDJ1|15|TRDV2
CACDTVGERADKLIF
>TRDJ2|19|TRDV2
CACDNNWGMHSPLTAQLFF
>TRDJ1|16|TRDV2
CACDPLSRGRTDKLIF
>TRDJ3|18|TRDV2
CACDTGSTRSWDTRQMFF